Detailed here is one T cell receptor beta chain. This sample was included in a study of blood T cell repertoires in COVID-19. Study overall: PBMCs, B-cell-depleted T cells, or T cells provided the cDNA or gDNA that made up the material.

Data came from immunoSEQ multiplex PCR; TCRdb stores just in-frame clones and leaves some out. The data show 150,000 or so clones, more than 80% seen once. The J segment lost 8 bases and the V segment lost 5 bases, leaving 12 bases of the junction unmatched. The CDR3 totals 15 residues. The germline V gene encodes CDR1 MNHEY and CDR2 SMNVEV (reference sequence). This sequence originates from a man younger than 35 with COVID-19, enrolled during active disease. The genes are TRBV27 and TRBJ1-2; 9 bases match TRBD1. Sequenced material: peripheral blood. This CDR3 reads CASSGRDRVFGGYTF. For the CDR3, the DNA is TGTGCCAGCAGTGGCCGGGACAGGGTATTTGGGGGCTACACCTTC.